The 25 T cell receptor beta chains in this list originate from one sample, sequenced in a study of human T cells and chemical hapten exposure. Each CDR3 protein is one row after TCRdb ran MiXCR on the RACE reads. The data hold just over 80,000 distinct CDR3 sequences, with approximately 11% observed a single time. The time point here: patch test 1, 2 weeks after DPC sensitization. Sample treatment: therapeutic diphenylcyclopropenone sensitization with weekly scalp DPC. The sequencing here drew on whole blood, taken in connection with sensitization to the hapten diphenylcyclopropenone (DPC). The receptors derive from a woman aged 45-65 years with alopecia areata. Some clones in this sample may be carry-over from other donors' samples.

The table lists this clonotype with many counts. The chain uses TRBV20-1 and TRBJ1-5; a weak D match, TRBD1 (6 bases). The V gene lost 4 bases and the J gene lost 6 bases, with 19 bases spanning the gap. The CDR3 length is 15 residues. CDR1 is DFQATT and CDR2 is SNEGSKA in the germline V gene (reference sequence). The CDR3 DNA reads TGCAGTGCTACCCCCACAGGGAGCGGTGCTCAGCCCCAGCATTTT. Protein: CSATPTGSGAQPQHF.

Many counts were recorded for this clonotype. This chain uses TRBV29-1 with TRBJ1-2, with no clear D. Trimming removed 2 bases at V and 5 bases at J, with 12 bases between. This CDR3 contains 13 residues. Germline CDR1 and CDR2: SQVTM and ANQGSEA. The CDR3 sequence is CSVEKEDGYGYTF. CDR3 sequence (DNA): TGCAGCGTTGAAAAGGAGGACGGGTATGGCTACACCTTC.

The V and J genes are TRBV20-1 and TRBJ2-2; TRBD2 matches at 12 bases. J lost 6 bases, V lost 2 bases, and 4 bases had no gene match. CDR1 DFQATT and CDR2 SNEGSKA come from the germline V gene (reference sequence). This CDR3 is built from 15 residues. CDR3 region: CSARLAGGLAGELFF. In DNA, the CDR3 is TGCAGTGCTAGACTAGCGGGAGGGTTGGCCGGGGAGCTGTTTTTT.

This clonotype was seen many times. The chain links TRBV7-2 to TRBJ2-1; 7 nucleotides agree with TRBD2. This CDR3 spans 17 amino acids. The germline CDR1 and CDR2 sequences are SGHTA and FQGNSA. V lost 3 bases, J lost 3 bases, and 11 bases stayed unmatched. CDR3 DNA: TGTGCCAGCAGCTTCTCTGGGTCTAGCGGCCTCTACAATGAGCAGTTCTTC. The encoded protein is CASSFSGSSGLYNEQFF.

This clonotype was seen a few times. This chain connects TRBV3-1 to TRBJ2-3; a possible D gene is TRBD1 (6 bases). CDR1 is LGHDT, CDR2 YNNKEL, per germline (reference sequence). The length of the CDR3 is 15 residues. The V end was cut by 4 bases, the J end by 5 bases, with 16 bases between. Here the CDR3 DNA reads TGTGCCAGCAGCCCCCGCGCGTGGGGGCAAGATACGCAGTATTTT. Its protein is CASSPRAWGQDTQYF.

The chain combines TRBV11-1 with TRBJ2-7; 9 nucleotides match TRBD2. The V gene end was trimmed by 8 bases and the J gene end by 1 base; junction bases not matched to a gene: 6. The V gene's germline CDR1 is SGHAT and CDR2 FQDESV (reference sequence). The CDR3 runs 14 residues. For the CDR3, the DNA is TGTGCCAGCGGCAGACTAGCGGAGTCCTACGAGCAGTACTTC. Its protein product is CASGRLAESYEQYF.

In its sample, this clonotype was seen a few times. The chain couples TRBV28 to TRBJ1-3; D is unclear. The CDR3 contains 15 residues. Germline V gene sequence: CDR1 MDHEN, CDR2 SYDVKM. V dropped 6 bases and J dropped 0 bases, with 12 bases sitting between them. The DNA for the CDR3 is TGTGCCAGCAGGCCCTCTCACGGCTCTGGAAACACCATATATTTT. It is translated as CASRPSHGSGNTIYF.

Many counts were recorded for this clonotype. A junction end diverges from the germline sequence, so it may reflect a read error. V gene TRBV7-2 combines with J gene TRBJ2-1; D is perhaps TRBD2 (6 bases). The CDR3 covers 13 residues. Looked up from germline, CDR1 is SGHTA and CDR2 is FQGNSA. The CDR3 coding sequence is TGTGTCAGCAGCTCCCCCACCGGGAGTCGGGAGTTCTTC. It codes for CVSSSPTGSREFF. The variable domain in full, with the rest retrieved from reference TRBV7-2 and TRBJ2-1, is GAGVSQSPSNKVTEKGKDVELRCDPISGHTALYWYRQSLGQGLEFLIYFQGNSAPDKSGLPSDRFSAERTGGSVSTLTIQRTQQEDSAVYLCVSSSPTGSREFFGPGTRLTVL.

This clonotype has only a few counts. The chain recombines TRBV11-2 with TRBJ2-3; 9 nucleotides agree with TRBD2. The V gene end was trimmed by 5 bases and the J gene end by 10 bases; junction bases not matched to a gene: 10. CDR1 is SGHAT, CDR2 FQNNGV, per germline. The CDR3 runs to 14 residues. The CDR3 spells CASSRTSEVEAQYF. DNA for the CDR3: TGTGCCAGCAGCAGGACTAGCGAGGTGGAGGCGCAGTATTTT.

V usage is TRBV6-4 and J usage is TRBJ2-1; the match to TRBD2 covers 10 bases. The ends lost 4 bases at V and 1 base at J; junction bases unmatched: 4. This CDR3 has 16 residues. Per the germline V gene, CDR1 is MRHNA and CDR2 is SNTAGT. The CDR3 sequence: CASSASGRASYNEQFF. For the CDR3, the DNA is TGTGCCAGCAGTGCCAGCGGGAGGGCGTCCTACAATGAGCAGTTCTTC.

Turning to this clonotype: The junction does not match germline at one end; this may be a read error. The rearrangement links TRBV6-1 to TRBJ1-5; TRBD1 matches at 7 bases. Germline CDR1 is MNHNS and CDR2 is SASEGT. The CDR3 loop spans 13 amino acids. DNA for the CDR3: TGTGCCAGCACCCGGACAGGCCAACAGCCCCGGCATTTT. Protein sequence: CASTRTGQQPRHF.

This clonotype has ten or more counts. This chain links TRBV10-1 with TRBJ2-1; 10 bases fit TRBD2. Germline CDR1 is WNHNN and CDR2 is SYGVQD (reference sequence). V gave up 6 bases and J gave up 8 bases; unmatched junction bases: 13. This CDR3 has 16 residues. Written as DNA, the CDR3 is TGCGCCAGCAGCGATAGGGACACCGGGACTAGCGATGAGCAGTTCTTC. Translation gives CASSDRDTGTSDEQFF.

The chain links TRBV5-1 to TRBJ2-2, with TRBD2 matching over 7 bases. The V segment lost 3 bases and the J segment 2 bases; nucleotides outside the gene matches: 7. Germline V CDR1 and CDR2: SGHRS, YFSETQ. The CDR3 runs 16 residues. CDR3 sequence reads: CASSSRWGGNTGELFF. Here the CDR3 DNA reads TGCGCCAGCAGCTCCAGGTGGGGGGGAAACACCGGGGAGCTGTTTTTT.

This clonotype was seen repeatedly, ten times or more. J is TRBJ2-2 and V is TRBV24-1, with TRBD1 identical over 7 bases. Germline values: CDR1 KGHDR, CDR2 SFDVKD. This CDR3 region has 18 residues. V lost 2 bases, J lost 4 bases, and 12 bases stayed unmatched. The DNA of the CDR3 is TGTGCCACCAGTGATTCTACCGGTGCACAGGGGCGCACCGGGGAGCTGTTTTTT. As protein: CATSDSTGAQGRTGELFF.

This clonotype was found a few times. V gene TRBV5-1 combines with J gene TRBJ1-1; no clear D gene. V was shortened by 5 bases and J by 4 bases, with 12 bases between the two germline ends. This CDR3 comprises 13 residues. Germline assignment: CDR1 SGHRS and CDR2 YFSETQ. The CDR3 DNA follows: TGCGCCAGCAGGCCGGCGGGGTTCACTGAAGCTTTCTTT. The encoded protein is CASRPAGFTEAFF.

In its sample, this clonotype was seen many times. The DNA of the CDR3 is TGTGCCAGCACCACGAGTAAAGGTTCACCCCTCCACTTT. Amino acids: CASTTSKGSPLHF. The chain employs TRBV7-2 and TRBJ1-6; D call uncertain. Trimming pared 7 bases from V and 9 bases from J, leaving 13 bases between. CDR1 is SGHTA and CDR2 is FQGNSA in the germline V gene. This CDR3 is 13 amino acids long.

The CDR3 reads CASRLGASPNNEQFF. The DNA for the CDR3 is TGTGCCAGCAGACTGGGGGCTAGCCCAAACAATGAGCAGTTCTTC. The gene calls are TRBV6-6 and TRBJ2-1; D is perhaps TRBD1 (6 bases). V was cut by 6 bases and J by 5 bases, with 17 bases left in between. Per the germline V gene, CDR1 is MNHNY and CDR2 is SVGAGI (reference sequence). This CDR3 contains 15 residues.

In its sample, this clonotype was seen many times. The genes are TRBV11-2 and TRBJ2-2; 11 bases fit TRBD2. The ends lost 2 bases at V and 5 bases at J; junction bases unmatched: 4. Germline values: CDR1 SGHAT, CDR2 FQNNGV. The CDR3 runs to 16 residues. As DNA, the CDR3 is TGTGCCAGCAGCTTAACTAGCGGGAGTTGGACCGGGGAGCTGTTTTTT. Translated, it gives CASSLTSGSWTGELFF.

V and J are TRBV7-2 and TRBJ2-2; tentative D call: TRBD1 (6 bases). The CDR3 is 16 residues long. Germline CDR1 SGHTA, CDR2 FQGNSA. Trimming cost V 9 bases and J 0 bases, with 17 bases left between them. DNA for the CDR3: TGTGCCAGAAGCCTCCACAGGGCCTCGAACACCGGGGAGCTGTTTTTT. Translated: CARSLHRASNTGELFF.

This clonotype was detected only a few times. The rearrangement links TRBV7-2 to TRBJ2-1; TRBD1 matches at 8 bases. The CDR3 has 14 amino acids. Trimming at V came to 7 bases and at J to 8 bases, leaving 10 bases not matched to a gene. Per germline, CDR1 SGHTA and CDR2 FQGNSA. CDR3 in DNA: TGTGCCAGCAAGATTTTCAGGACAGGGTATGAGCAGTTCTTC. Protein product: CASKIFRTGYEQFF.

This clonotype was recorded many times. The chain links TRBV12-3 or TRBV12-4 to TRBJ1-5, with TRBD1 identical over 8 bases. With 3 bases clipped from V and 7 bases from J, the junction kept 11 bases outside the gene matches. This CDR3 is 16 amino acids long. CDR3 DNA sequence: TGTGCCAGCAGTTTTGAGGACAGGGCAGCCGTACAGCCCCAGCATTTT. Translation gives CASSFEDRAAVQPQHF.

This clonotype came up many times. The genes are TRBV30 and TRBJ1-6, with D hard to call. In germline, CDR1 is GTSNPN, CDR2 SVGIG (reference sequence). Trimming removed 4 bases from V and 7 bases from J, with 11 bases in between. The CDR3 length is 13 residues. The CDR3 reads CAWTPLRNSPLHF. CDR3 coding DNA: TGTGCCTGGACGCCCCTCCGAAATTCACCCCTCCACTTT.

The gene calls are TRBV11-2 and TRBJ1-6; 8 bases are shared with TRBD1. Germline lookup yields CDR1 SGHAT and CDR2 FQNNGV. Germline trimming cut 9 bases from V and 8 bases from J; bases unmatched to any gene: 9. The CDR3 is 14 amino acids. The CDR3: CASAGTGNYSPLHF. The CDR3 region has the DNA TGTGCCAGTGCCGGGACAGGAAATTATTCACCCCTCCACTTT.

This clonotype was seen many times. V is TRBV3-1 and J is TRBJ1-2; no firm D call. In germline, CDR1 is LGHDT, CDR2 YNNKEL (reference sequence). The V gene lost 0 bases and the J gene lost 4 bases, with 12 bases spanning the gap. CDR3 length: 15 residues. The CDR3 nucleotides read TGTGCCAGCAGCCAAGAGGCACACCCCCTCTATGGCTACACCTTC. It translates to CASSQEAHPLYGYTF.

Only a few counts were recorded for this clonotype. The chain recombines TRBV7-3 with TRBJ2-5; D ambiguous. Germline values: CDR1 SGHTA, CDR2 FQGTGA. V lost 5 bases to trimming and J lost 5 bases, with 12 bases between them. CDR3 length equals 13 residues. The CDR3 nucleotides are TGTGCCAGCAGCCCCCCCGGGCGGGAGACCCAGTACTTC. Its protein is CASSPPGRETQYF.